The TCR beta chain under discussion was sequenced for a study of human T cells and chemical hapten exposure. As for the study in general: Alopecia areata, totalis or universalis was found in mostly female patients.

The library put unique molecular identifiers onto individual cDNA molecules. In TCRdb, the RACE reads were re-called with MiXCR into one record per CDR3 protein. This repertoire shows roughly 140,000 distinct CDR3 sequences, around 11% found once; its top ten account for 1.3% to 1.5%. V lost 1 base to trimming and J lost 0 bases; unmatched junction nucleotides: 3. The CDR3 loop spans 16 amino acids. CDR1 and CDR2 (germline): LGHDT, YNNKEL (reference sequence). The sample's time point: patch test 2, 6 weeks after DPC sensitization. Indicated treatment: therapeutic diphenylcyclopropenone sensitization with weekly scalp DPC.

The J gene is TRBJ2-1, the V gene TRBV3-1; TRBD2 aligns across 7 bases. This receptor was taken from a woman aged 45-60 years with alopecia areata. Some clones in this sample may be carry-over from other donors' samples. Sequencing used whole blood, obtained in connection with sensitization to the hapten diphenylcyclopropenone (DPC). As DNA, the CDR3 is TGTGCCAGCAGCCAAGGGGCTAGCGGCTCCTACAATGAGCAGTTCTTC. Amino acids: CASSQGASGSYNEQFF.